This T cell receptor beta chain comes out of a study of OX40 agonist ivuxolimab in advanced cancers. Whole-study context: As their treatment, patients were administered ivuxolimab, an agonistic anti-OX40 (CD134) antibody. Enrollees could have had prior anti-PD-1, anti-PD-L1 or anti-CTLA-4 therapy, which about 40% had received. A partial response was reached by three patients: one with hepatocellular carcinoma and two with cutaneous melanoma.

Profiled with immunoSEQ multiplex PCR; TCRdb holds only in-frame clones, not every one. This sample has about 54,000 clones, with approximately 84% found just once. With 6 bases removed from V and 0 bases from J, the gap between germline ends came to 18 bases. Germline V gene sequence: CDR1 MDHEN, CDR2 SYDVKM. The CDR3 spans 17 residues. The TCR comes from an adult with an advanced solid tumor such as melanoma, head and neck, liver or kidney cancer. Sequencing used CD4+ or CD8+ T cells sorted from blood, obtained in a trial of the OX40 agonist ivuxolimab. This chain connects TRBV28 to TRBJ1-5; a weak D match, TRBD1 (5 bases). CDR3 residues: CASRVRDGPYSNQPQHF. CDR3 nucleotide sequence: TGTGCCAGCAGAGTCCGGGACGGACCTTATAGCAATCAGCCCCAGCATTTT.